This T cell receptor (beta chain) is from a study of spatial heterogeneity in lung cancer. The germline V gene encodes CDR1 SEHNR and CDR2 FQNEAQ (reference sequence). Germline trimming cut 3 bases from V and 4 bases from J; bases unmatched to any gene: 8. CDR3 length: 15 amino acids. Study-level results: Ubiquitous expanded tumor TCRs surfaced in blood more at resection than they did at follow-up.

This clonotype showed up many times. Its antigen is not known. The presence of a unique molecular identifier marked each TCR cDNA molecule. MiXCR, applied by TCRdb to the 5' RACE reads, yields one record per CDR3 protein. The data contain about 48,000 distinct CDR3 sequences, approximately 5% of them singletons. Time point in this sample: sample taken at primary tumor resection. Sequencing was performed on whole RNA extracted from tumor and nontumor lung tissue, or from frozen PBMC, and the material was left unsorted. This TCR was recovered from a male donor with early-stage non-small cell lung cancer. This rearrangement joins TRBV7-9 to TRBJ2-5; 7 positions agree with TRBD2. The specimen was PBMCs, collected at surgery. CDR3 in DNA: TGTGCCAGCAGCTTTACAAGCGGGGTGGGAGAGACCCAGTACTTC. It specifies CASSFTSGVGETQYF.